The clone carrying this TCR beta chain was seen a handful of times. TCRdb reanalysed the RT-PCR reads using MiXCR and keeps one entry per CDR3 protein. Here the sample spans under 800,000 distinct CDR3 sequences, about 15% being singletons. The ends were cut back, 6 bases at V and 2 bases at J, with 8 bases in the middle. This CDR3 contains 12 residues. The record originates from a study of response to subunit inactivated influenza vaccine. The TCR sequence derives from a man aged 45-65 years who received an inactivated influenza vaccine. The specimen was PBMCs from blood, collected 14 to 15 days before vaccination. V and J are TRBV12-3 or TRBV12-4 and TRBJ2-7, with unresolved D. The chain's CDR3 is CASSPITYEQYF. The CDR3 DNA is TGTGCCAGCAGCCCGATCACCTACGAGCAGTACTTC.